Presented here are 32 T cell receptor beta chains from one specimen sequenced in a study of CD8 T cells in ankylosing spondylitis. Notes on the study in general: Several highly homologous variants formed a TCR beta motif that appeared characteristic of ankylosing spondylitis blood.

TCRdb re-called the 5' RACE reads with MiXCR, one entry per CDR3 protein. Among 500,000 or so distinct CDR3 sequences, about 5.2% were seen once, and the ten largest hold around 3.4%. Their cognate antigens are unknown. Sequencing input: blood, either unsorted or a sorted T cell fraction (not recorded which). Receptors were obtained from a male donor with ankylosing spondylitis.

This clonotype has only a few counts. The chain is built from TRBV20-1 and TRBJ2-3; no definite D call. Trimming removed 3 bases from V and 2 bases from J, with 6 bases in between. The CDR3 totals 12 residues. CDR1 and CDR2 from the germline V gene are DFQATT and SNEGSKA (reference sequence). The CDR3 region has the DNA TGCAGTGCTAGCCATTTCACAGATACGCAGTATTTT. This encodes CSASHFTDTQYF.

In this sample, this clonotype turned up many times. The chain joins TRBV20-1 to TRBJ2-1; possibly TRBD1 or TRBD2 for D (5 bases each). Germline-derived CDR1 and CDR2 are DFQATT and SNEGSKA (reference sequence). The CDR3 contains 14 residues. The V and J ends lost 3 bases and 2 bases respectively, with 11 bases between them. The CDR3 sequence: CSARRGTTYNEQFF. The CDR3 DNA is TGCAGTGCTAGGAGAGGGACCACCTACAATGAGCAGTTCTTC.

In its sample, this clonotype was seen many times. The chain links TRBV20-1 to TRBJ2-5, with 10 bases fitting TRBD2. CDR3 size: 17 residues. The ends lost 2 bases at V and 0 bases at J; junction bases unmatched: 9. In germline, CDR1 is DFQATT, CDR2 SNEGSKA (reference sequence). The CDR3 bases are TGCAGTGCTAGAAGGGCGGCTAGCGGGAGAGACCAAGAGACCCAGTACTTC. This codes for CSARRAASGRDQETQYF.

This clonotype was picked up many times. The chain uses TRBV15 and TRBJ1-4; no firm D call. CDR3 length equals 15 residues. Trimming pared 2 bases from V and 6 bases from J, leaving 13 bases between. The germline V gene encodes CDR1 LNHNV and CDR2 YYDKDF (reference sequence). CDR3 nucleotides: TGTGCCACCAGCAGACCCAGTGGAGGTGATGAAAAACTGTTTTTT. Its translation is CATSRPSGGDEKLFF.

This clonotype was recorded at least ten times. This sequence joins TRBV29-1 and TRBJ2-3; 8 nucleotides match TRBD1. The CDR3 totals 12 residues. CDR1 is SQVTM, CDR2 ANQGSEA, per germline. The junction had 4 bases not matched to a gene; V was cut back by 7 bases and J by 4 bases. CDR3 protein: CSAAGGPDTQYF. The DNA for the CDR3 is TGCAGCGCCGCAGGGGGCCCAGATACGCAGTATTTT.

The CDR3 loop reads CSPRGGSEAFF. Written as DNA, the CDR3 is TGCTCCCCGAGGGGGGGGTCTGAAGCTTTCTTT. V and J are TRBV20-1 and TRBJ1-1; a weak D match, TRBD1 (6 bases). CDR1 is DFQATT, CDR2 SNEGSKA, per germline (reference sequence). This CDR3 contains 11 residues.

Many counts were recorded for this clonotype. This chain uses TRBV24-1 with TRBJ2-7, with D possibly matching TRBD1 (6 bases). Trimming took off 6 bases at V and 2 bases at J, with 10 bases between the two ends. This CDR3 has 13 amino acids. The germline CDR1 and CDR2 sequences are KGHDR and SFDVKD. CDR3 bases: TGTGCCACCAGTACAGGGAACACCTACGAGCAGTACTTC. This encodes CATSTGNTYEQYF.

This clonotype has at least ten counts. The chain has TRBV7-6 and TRBJ2-7; 7 bases line up with TRBD1. V trimming: 8 bases; J trimming: 3 bases; junction bases outside the gene matches: 16. Germline assignment: CDR1 SGHVS and CDR2 FNYEAQ. This CDR3 has 16 amino acids. The CDR3 bases are TGTGCCAGCCAACCCCGAGAGGGGGCCCTATACTACGAGCAGTACTTC. As protein: CASQPREGALYYEQYF.

This clonotype was counted at least ten times. The V gene is TRBV20-1, the J gene TRBJ1-2, with TRBD1 matching over 8 bases. The germline CDR1 and CDR2 sequences are DFQATT and SNEGSKA (reference sequence). This CDR3 is 12 amino acids long. Here the CDR3 DNA reads TGCAGCGGGGGGGACAGGATGTATGGCTACACCTTC. Amino acid sequence: CSGGDRMYGYTF.

This clonotype was seen many times. The J gene is TRBJ2-3, the V gene TRBV7-2; 12 bases map to TRBD2. There are 17 residues in the CDR3. The V and J ends lost 6 bases and 0 bases, in that order; junction bases with no gene match: 7. Germline values: CDR1 SGHTA, CDR2 FQGNSA. The CDR3 bases are TGTGCCAGCAGATTTAGGACTAGCGGGGTTAGCACAGATACGCAGTATTTT. Translation gives CASRFRTSGVSTDTQYF.

This clonotype occurred many times. The chain has TRBV28 and TRBJ2-3; tentative D call: TRBD2 (6 bases). V was pared by 2 bases and J by 4 bases, with 13 bases between. The germline V gene has CDR1 MDHEN and CDR2 SYDVKM. The CDR3 totals 15 residues. CDR3 nucleotide sequence: TGTGCCAGCAGTTTAGCTACGGGAGTCGCAGATACGCAGTATTTT. Its translation: CASSLATGVADTQYF.

This clonotype was seen repeatedly, ten times or more. The rearrangement joins TRBV7-9 to TRBJ1-4; TRBD1 might be the D (6 bases). CDR1 SEHNR and CDR2 FQNEAQ come from the germline V gene (reference sequence). The CDR3 contains 16 residues. The V and J ends lost 1 base and 5 bases respectively, with 14 bases between them. The CDR3 reads CASSLGVGQRNEKLFF. CDR3 coding DNA: TGTGCCAGCAGCTTAGGAGTCGGACAGCGAAATGAAAAACTGTTTTTT.

This clonotype occurred many times. The chain combines TRBV7-2 with TRBJ1-2; D possibly corresponds to TRBD1 (5 bases). The CDR3 runs 14 residues. Deletions cut 4 bases from V and 7 bases from J, with 16 bases between. The germline gives CDR1 SGHTA, CDR2 FQGNSA. The CDR3 DNA reads as TGTGCCAGCAGCTCAGACAGTTTTGGGGGTGGCTACACCTTC. This sequence encodes CASSSDSFGGGYTF.

This clonotype has a handful of counts. The genes are TRBV20-1 and TRBJ2-5; D is perhaps TRBD1 (5 bases). Germline V gene sequence: CDR1 DFQATT, CDR2 SNEGSKA (reference sequence). Trimming took off 6 bases at V and 2 bases at J, with 7 bases between the two ends. The CDR3 loop spans 11 amino acids. CDR3 sequence: CSARQQETQYF. The CDR3 nucleotides are TGCAGTGCCAGACAGCAAGAGACCCAGTACTTC.

This clonotype was seen repeatedly, ten times or more. CDR3 amino acids: CASSPWIGETNEKLFF. The CDR3 DNA follows: TGTGCCAGCAGTCCGTGGATCGGAGAAACTAATGAAAAACTGTTTTTT. This chain connects TRBV27 to TRBJ1-4, with D hard to call. Germline lookup yields CDR1 MNHEY and CDR2 SMNVEV (reference sequence). This CDR3 region has 16 residues. V was trimmed by 5 bases and J by 1 base, leaving 14 bases between them.

This clonotype occurred many times. The chain joins TRBV18 to TRBJ2-7; TRBD2 matches at 8 bases. The J segment lost 2 bases and the V segment lost 3 bases, leaving 6 bases of the junction unmatched. CDR1 is KGHSH, CDR2 LQKENI, per germline. CDR3 size: 15 residues. CDR3 nucleotides: TGTGCCAGCTCACCCATAGCGGGACGAGCCTACGAGCAGTACTTC. Its translation is CASSPIAGRAYEQYF.

This clonotype was counted only a few times. This sequence joins TRBV12-3 or TRBV12-4 and TRBJ2-7, with TRBD2 as a possible D gene (6 bases). Trimming pared 4 bases from V and 5 bases from J, leaving 18 bases between. This CDR3 spans 15 amino acids. This chain's CDR3 is CASSSGLLDVDEQYF. Written as DNA, the CDR3 is TGTGCCAGCAGTTCGGGACTCCTGGACGTAGACGAGCAGTACTTC.

The chain has TRBV2 and TRBJ2-1, with 8 bases fitting TRBD1. The ends lost 5 bases at V and 12 bases at J; junction bases unmatched: 9. Germline assignment: CDR1 SNHLY and CDR2 FYNNEI. CDR3 length: 13 amino acids. CDR3 DNA: TGTGCCAGCAGTAGAGACAGGGGAGATGGGCAGTTCTTC. Its translation: CASSRDRGDGQFF.

This clonotype showed up many times. CDR3 sequence reads: CSVARADTEAFF. The CDR3 DNA reads TGCAGCGTTGCCAGGGCTGACACTGAAGCTTTCTTT. The chain joins TRBV29-1 to TRBJ1-1; the D gene is possibly TRBD1 (5 bases). This CDR3 region has 12 residues. CDR1 SQVTM and CDR2 ANQGSEA come from the germline V gene. Trimming removed 4 bases at V and 3 bases at J, with 9 bases between.

Many counts were recorded for this clonotype. This rearrangement joins TRBV20-1 to TRBJ1-4; possibly TRBD1 for D (5 bases). The CDR3 has 11 amino acids. The germline V gene encodes CDR1 DFQATT and CDR2 SNEGSKA (reference sequence). V was shortened by 3 bases and J by 8 bases, with 7 bases between the two germline ends. CDR3 residues: CSASDREKLFF. The CDR3 DNA sequence: TGCAGTGCTAGCGACAGAGAAAAACTGTTTTTT.

This clonotype came up many times. The chain employs TRBV5-1 and TRBJ1-1; D gene uncertain. Trimming pared 5 bases from V and 2 bases from J, leaving 13 bases between. The CDR3 length is 14 residues. Germline CDR1 is SGHRS and CDR2 is YFSETQ. The chain's CDR3 is CASRAGMLNTEAFF. The DNA of the CDR3 is TGCGCCAGCAGAGCCGGGATGCTCAACACTGAAGCTTTCTTT.

This sequence joins TRBV27 and TRBJ1-2; no reliable D call. This CDR3 contains 14 residues. Germline CDR1 MNHEY, CDR2 SMNVEV (reference sequence). V shed 6 bases and J shed 4 bases, with 15 bases lying between them. CDR3 nucleotides: TGTGCCAGCAGCAGGAGGACCGCGGGCTATGGCTACACCTTC. Its translation is CASSRRTAGYGYTF.

The chain recombines TRBV7-9 with TRBJ1-4, with TRBD1 identical over 8 bases. Germline V gives CDR1 SEHNR, CDR2 FQNEAQ (reference sequence). This CDR3 is 15 amino acids long. After removal of 8 bases from V and 11 bases from J, the junction contained 16 bases not matched to a gene. The CDR3 DNA reads TGTGCCAGCGCCCCCCCCAGGGGGCGATCCGAGAAACTGTTTTTT. Translated: CASAPPRGRSEKLFF.

This clonotype was picked up many times. DNA of the CDR3: TGTGCCAGCAGCCAAGAGGGCAGGGGTTACGAGCAGTACTTC. This codes for CASSQEGRGYEQYF. J is TRBJ2-7 and V is TRBV4-2, with D possibly matching TRBD1 (6 bases). This CDR3 comprises 14 residues. The V gene's germline CDR1 is LGHNA and CDR2 YNFKEQ. The ends were cut back, 0 bases at V and 4 bases at J, with 10 bases in the middle.

This clonotype was recorded many times. The V call is TRBV5-1, the J call TRBJ2-3; no clear D. CDR1 and CDR2 (germline): SGHRS, YFSETQ. The CDR3 extends over 11 amino acids. V was trimmed by 7 bases and J by 6 bases, leaving 9 bases between them. In DNA, the CDR3 is TGCGCCAGCGCGGCGGAGGATACGCAGTATTTT. Amino acid sequence: CASAAEDTQYF. The whole variable domain, filled in from reference TRBV5-1 and TRBJ2-3, reads KAGVTQTPRYLIKTRGQQVTLSCSPISGHRSVSWYQQTPGQGLQFLFEYFSETQRNKGNFPGRFSGRQFSNSRSEMNVSTLELGDSALYLCASAAEDTQYFGPGTRLTVL.

This clonotype was recorded at least ten times. The rearrangement joins TRBV20-1 to TRBJ1-5; TRBD1 agrees at 9 bases. The germline CDR1 and CDR2 sequences are DFQATT and SNEGSKA (reference sequence). The CDR3 length is 14 residues. V lost 6 bases, J lost 4 bases, and 7 bases stayed unmatched. CDR3 DNA sequence: TGCAGTGCCATAGGGGGACAGGGAAATCAGCCCCAGCATTTT. It codes for CSAIGGQGNQPQHF.

At least ten counts were recorded for this clonotype. The chain recombines TRBV10-3 with TRBJ2-7; 9 bases are a match to TRBD1. V trimming: 3 bases; J trimming: 4 bases; junction bases outside the gene matches: 7. Germline values: CDR1 ENHRY, CDR2 SYGVKD. The CDR3 extends over 15 amino acids. This chain's CDR3 is CAISEDETGGYEQYF. The CDR3 coding sequence is TGTGCCATCAGTGAAGATGAGACAGGGGGGTACGAGCAGTACTTC.

Ten or more counts support this clonotype. V gene TRBV6-5 combines with J gene TRBJ2-1; tentatively, D is TRBD2 (5 bases). The V end lost 0 bases, the J end lost 0 bases, and 12 bases lay between the germline ends. Germline CDR1 is MNHEY and CDR2 is SVGAGI. The length of the CDR3 is 17 residues. CDR3 nucleotide sequence: TGTGCCAGCAGTTACTCGTCCACGGGGAGCTCCTACAATGAGCAGTTCTTC. Translated, it gives CASSYSSTGSSYNEQFF.

This clonotype came up many times. J is TRBJ1-1 and V is TRBV29-1; D possibly corresponds to TRBD1 (5 bases). Germline values: CDR1 SQVTM, CDR2 ANQGSEA. V lost 3 bases and J lost 0, with 14 bases in between. The CDR3 has 15 amino acids. The CDR3 sequence is CSVEGTDDMNTEAFF. For the CDR3, the DNA is TGCAGCGTTGAGGGGACCGACGACATGAACACTGAAGCTTTCTTT.

This clonotype was recorded many times. The J gene is TRBJ2-7, the V gene TRBV20-1, with a tentative D call TRBD2 (6 bases). The germline gives CDR1 DFQATT, CDR2 SNEGSKA (reference sequence). The CDR3 is 11 amino acids. The DNA of the CDR3 is TGCAGCGCGGGACCGAACTACGAGCAGTACTTC. Translated: CSAGPNYEQYF.

The chain carries TRBV5-1 and TRBJ2-1, with D possibly being TRBD2 (6 bases). The V end was cut by 0 bases, the J end by 9 bases, with 13 bases between. The CDR3 is 14 amino acids. CDR1 and CDR2 (germline): SGHRS, YFSETQ. CDR3 nucleotide sequence: TGCGCCAGCAGCTTGGCGGGAGTAGACAGTGAGCAGTTCTTC. Protein product: CASSLAGVDSEQFF.

This clonotype showed up just a few times. V gene TRBV3-1 combines with J gene TRBJ1-1, with D unresolved. Per germline, CDR1 LGHDT and CDR2 YNNKEL (reference sequence). There are 14 residues in the CDR3. V lost 0 bases and J lost 4, with 9 bases in between. CDR3 residues: CASSQDLVITEAFF. In DNA, the CDR3 is TGTGCCAGCAGCCAAGACTTGGTTATCACTGAAGCTTTCTTT.